These 21 T cell receptor beta chains were sequenced from one sample in a study of T-cell reconstitution after alpha-beta-depleted transplantation in children. Unique molecular identifiers were used to barcode this TCRbeta library. TCRdb re-called the PCR reads with MiXCR, one entry per CDR3 protein. This sample yields 190,000 or so distinct CDR3 sequences, of which less than 15% are seen a single time; over 10% belongs to the top ten. The sequenced sample was PBMCs from the stem cell graft donor, obtained from the stem cell graft. The receptors shown here come from a human donor who donated a stem cell graft to a child with acute lymphoblastic leukemia.

In its sample, this clonotype was seen many times. The V gene is TRBV7-3, the J gene TRBJ2-1, with TRBD2 matching 13 bases. The V gene's germline CDR1 is SGHTA and CDR2 FQGTGA. With 1 base clipped from V and 0 bases from J, the junction kept 15 bases outside the gene matches. CDR3 length equals 22 residues. The CDR3 spells CASSLRSGKGLAGPSSYNEQFF. CDR3 nucleotide sequence: TGTGCCAGCAGCTTAAGGTCCGGGAAGGGACTAGCGGGACCAAGCTCCTACAATGAGCAGTTCTTC.

This clonotype was detected many times. This sequence joins TRBV7-9 and TRBJ1-1; D gene uncertain. V was cut by 5 bases and J by 1 base, with 8 bases left in between. Germline V gene lookup returns CDR1 SEHNR and CDR2 FQNEAQ (reference sequence). The CDR3 length is 13 residues. In DNA, the CDR3 is TGTGCCAGCAGCACTGTGAGGAACACTGAAGCTTTCTTT. Translated: CASSTVRNTEAFF.

Many counts were recorded for this clonotype. The rearrangement links TRBV5-1 to TRBJ1-1; no firm D call. Germline CDR1 and CDR2: SGHRS and YFSETQ. The CDR3 has 13 amino acids. Trimming left V 0 bases short and J 5 bases short, with 8 bases between. The CDR3 coding sequence is TGCGCCAGCAGCTTGGACGGGCTTACTGAAGCTTTCTTT. Its protein product is CASSLDGLTEAFF.

This clonotype was seen repeatedly, ten times or more. V gene TRBV4-2 combines with J gene TRBJ2-5; 10 nucleotides align to TRBD2. The CDR3 is 16 amino acids. The V gene's germline CDR1 is LGHNA and CDR2 YNFKEQ. Trimming took 2 bases from V and 7 from J; bases not matched to a gene: 10. CDR3 residues: CASSQLGVAGGGTQYF. CDR3 coding DNA: TGTGCCAGCAGCCAACTAGGTGTAGCGGGAGGCGGGACCCAGTACTTC.

At least ten counts were recorded for this clonotype. This CDR3 reads CASSHAGQNREKLFF. The CDR3 nucleotides are TGTGCCAGCAGCCACGCAGGACAGAATCGCGAAAAACTGTTTTTT. The genes are TRBV5-6 and TRBJ1-4; D perhaps matches TRBD1 (6 bases). V was pared by 4 bases and J by 8 bases, with 18 bases between. Germline CDR1 is SGHDT and CDR2 is YYEEEE. The CDR3 has 15 residues.

This clonotype was recorded many times. This chain links TRBV18 with TRBJ2-1; D is uncertain. Germline V gene lookup returns CDR1 KGHSH and CDR2 LQKENI. Trimming stripped 3 bases from V and 1 base from J, with 13 bases between. This CDR3 has 16 residues. CDR3 sequence reads: CASSPNKGGSYNEQFF. Here the CDR3 DNA reads TGTGCCAGCTCACCTAACAAGGGTGGTTCCTACAATGAGCAGTTCTTC.

In this sample, this clonotype turned up many times. The V call is TRBV24-1, the J call TRBJ2-7; possibly TRBD2 for D (5 bases). There are 14 residues in the CDR3. Trimming cost V 9 bases and J 3 bases, with 17 bases left between them. The germline V gene has CDR1 KGHDR and CDR2 SFDVKD. CDR3 DNA: TGTGCCACCTCAGAGGCGGGTGAGGGCTACGAGCAGTACTTC. It translates to CATSEAGEGYEQYF.

Note on this clonotype: The junction and the germline gene differ at one end; a read error may be behind it. The chain carries TRBV7-6 and TRBJ2-6; D perhaps matches TRBD2 (7 bases). The CDR3 runs 18 residues. In germline, CDR1 is SGHVS, CDR2 FNYEAQ. The CDR3 protein is CASSAGSGPTGGANGLTF. The CDR3 coding sequence is TGTGCCAGCAGCGCAGGGTCGGGGCCCACTGGGGGGGCCAACGGCCTGACTTTC.

CDR3 bases: TGTGCCATCAGTGACGAGGGAGCGAGGGCGGGTGGCACAGATACGCAGTATTTT. Its translation: CAISDEGARAGGTDTQYF. The J gene is TRBJ2-3, the V gene TRBV10-3; tentative D call: TRBD2 (5 bases). Per germline, CDR1 ENHRY and CDR2 SYGVKD. Trimming removed 3 bases at V and 1 base at J, with 20 bases between. The CDR3 is 18 amino acids.

This clonotype appeared many times. This sequence joins TRBV4-2 and TRBJ2-5; the D gene is possibly TRBD2 (6 bases). The germline gives CDR1 LGHNA, CDR2 YNFKEQ. Trimming took 0 bases from V and 2 from J, leaving 13 bases between them. This CDR3 spans 16 amino acids. CDR3 residues: CASSQEGGIGQETQYF. The DNA for the CDR3 is TGTGCCAGCAGCCAAGAGGGCGGGATAGGTCAAGAGACCCAGTACTTC.

The sample holds a few counts of this clonotype. The chain employs TRBV12-3 or TRBV12-4 and TRBJ1-2; TRBD1 matches 8 bases. V lost 3 bases to trimming and J lost 13 bases; unmatched junction nucleotides: 10. The CDR3 consists of 13 residues. CDR3 residues: CASSLGDRSSCTF. CDR3 DNA sequence: TGTGCCAGCAGTTTGGGGGACAGGTCTAGCTGCACCTTC.

The genes are TRBV6-2 or TRBV6-3 and TRBJ2-3; TRBD2 agrees at 14 bases. Losses at the gene ends were 2 bases for V and 5 bases for J; bases not matched to a gene: 9. The CDR3 has 18 residues. Germline loops: CDR1 MNHEY, CDR2 SVGEGT. The CDR3: CASSYPAGTSGSQDTQYF. The CDR3 DNA reads as TGTGCCAGCAGTTACCCTGCCGGGACTAGCGGGAGTCAAGATACGCAGTATTTT.

This clonotype has ten or more counts. V is TRBV20-1 and J is TRBJ2-1, with D perhaps TRBD1 or TRBD2 (5 bases each). CDR1 is DFQATT, CDR2 SNEGSKA, per germline (reference sequence). The CDR3 consists of 13 residues. Trimming shortened V by 3 bases and J by 2 bases, and 8 bases separated the two germline ends. DNA of the CDR3: TGCAGTGCTAGTGGGGGAGCCTACAATGAGCAGTTCTTC. Protein: CSASGGAYNEQFF.

This clonotype was recorded at least ten times. This sequence joins TRBV20-1 and TRBJ2-3, with 15 bases identical to TRBD2. V was pared by 8 bases and J by 3 bases, with 9 bases of the junction left unmatched. The germline gives CDR1 DFQATT, CDR2 SNEGSKA (reference sequence). This CDR3 is 16 amino acids long. The CDR3 region is CSSGLAGGLQTDTQYF. DNA of the CDR3: TGCAGTTCCGGACTAGCGGGAGGGCTGCAAACAGATACGCAGTATTTT.

This clonotype was counted a few times. CDR3 bases: TGTGCCAGCAGTTTTGAAGAGAATCTGAGCTCCTATAATTCACCCCTCCACTTT. It codes for CASSFEENLSSYNSPLHF. V is TRBV6-2 or TRBV6-3 and J is TRBJ1-6; D ambiguous. Trimming pared 4 bases from V and 0 bases from J, leaving 16 bases between. The CDR3 runs to 18 residues. Germline V lookup: CDR1 MNHEY, CDR2 SVGEGT.

The genes are TRBV20-1 and TRBJ1-1; possibly TRBD1 for D (5 bases). V dropped 0 bases and J dropped 7 bases, with 15 bases sitting between them. This CDR3 has 14 amino acids. CDR1 is DFQATT and CDR2 is SNEGSKA in the germline V gene (reference sequence). CDR3 coding DNA: TGCAGTGCTAGAGATGAGGGACGGAAGCTTGAAGCTTTCTTT. It specifies CSARDEGRKLEAFF.

This clonotype was seen ten or more times. The chain employs TRBV12-3 or TRBV12-4 and TRBJ1-4; 10 nucleotides match TRBD1. This CDR3 has 14 residues. J lost 6 bases, V lost 7 bases, and 5 bases had no gene match. The CDR3 DNA follows: TGTGCCAGCACCAGGGACAGGGGTCATGAAAAACTGTTTTTT. It codes for CASTRDRGHEKLFF.

V is TRBV4-2 and J is TRBJ2-1; D perhaps matches TRBD1 (6 bases). This CDR3 is built from 17 residues. In germline, CDR1 is LGHNA, CDR2 YNFKEQ. Trimming took 4 bases from V and 0 from J, leaving 16 bases between them. This CDR3 is CASSPRQDIGSYNEQFF. CDR3 coding DNA: TGTGCCAGCAGCCCTAGACAGGACATAGGCTCCTACAATGAGCAGTTCTTC.

This clonotype came up many times. This sequence joins TRBV6-1 and TRBJ1-3; D is unresolved. V lost 6 bases and J lost 0, with 12 bases in between. Germline loops: CDR1 MNHNS, CDR2 SASEGT. The CDR3 is 15 residues long. CDR3: CASRPRVLSGNTIYF. The CDR3 region has the DNA TGTGCCAGCAGGCCCAGAGTACTCTCTGGAAACACCATATATTTT.

This chain connects TRBV4-1 to TRBJ1-4; 8 bases fit TRBD1. Per germline, CDR1 MGHRA and CDR2 YSYEKL. With V trimmed by 4 bases and J by 5 bases, 6 bases remained unmatched. The CDR3 totals 15 residues. This chain's CDR3 is CASSPKTGANEKLFF. CDR3 sequence (DNA): TGCGCCAGCAGCCCCAAGACAGGGGCCAATGAAAAACTGTTTTTT.

This clonotype has a count of ten or more. This sequence joins TRBV29-1 and TRBJ1-2; the match to TRBD1 covers 7 bases. V shed 6 bases and J 9 bases; nucleotides not matched to a gene: 7. Germline V CDR1 and CDR2: SQVTM, ANQGSEA. CDR3 size: 11 residues. The CDR3 DNA reads TGCAGCGTGACCGAGACAGGGAGCTACACCTTC. Protein product: CSVTETGSYTF. Using reference TRBV29-1 and TRBJ1-2 for the parts outside the CDR3, the full variable domain is SAVISQKPSRDICQRGTSLTIQCQVDSQVTMMFWYRQQPGQSLTLIATANQGSEATYESGFVIDKFPISRPNLTFSTLTVSNMSPEDSSIYLCSVTETGSYTFGSGTRLTVV.